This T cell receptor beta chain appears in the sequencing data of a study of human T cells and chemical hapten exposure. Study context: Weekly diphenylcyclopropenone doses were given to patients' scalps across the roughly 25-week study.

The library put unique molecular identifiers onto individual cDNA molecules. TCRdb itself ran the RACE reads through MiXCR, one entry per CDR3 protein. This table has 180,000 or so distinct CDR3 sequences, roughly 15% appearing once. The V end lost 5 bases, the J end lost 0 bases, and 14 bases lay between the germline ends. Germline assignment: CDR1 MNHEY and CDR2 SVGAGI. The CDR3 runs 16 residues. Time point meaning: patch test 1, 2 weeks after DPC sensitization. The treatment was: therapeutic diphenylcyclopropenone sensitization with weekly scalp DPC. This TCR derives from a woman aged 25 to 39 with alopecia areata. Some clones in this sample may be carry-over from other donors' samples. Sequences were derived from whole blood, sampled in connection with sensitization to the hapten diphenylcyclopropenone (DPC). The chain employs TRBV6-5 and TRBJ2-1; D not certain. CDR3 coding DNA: TGTGCCAGCAGTCCCCGGCCGGTGAGCTCCTACAATGAGCAGTTCTTC. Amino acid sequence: CASSPRPVSSYNEQFF.